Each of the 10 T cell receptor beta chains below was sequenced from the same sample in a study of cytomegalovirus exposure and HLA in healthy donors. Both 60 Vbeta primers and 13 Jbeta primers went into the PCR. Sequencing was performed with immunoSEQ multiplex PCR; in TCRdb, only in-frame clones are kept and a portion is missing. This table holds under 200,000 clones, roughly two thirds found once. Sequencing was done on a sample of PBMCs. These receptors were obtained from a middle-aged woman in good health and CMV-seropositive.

The CDR3 loop is CASSVAGEGNTIYF. For the CDR3, the DNA is TGTGCCAGCAGCGTAGCGGGGGAAGGAAACACCATATATTTT. The rearrangement uses TRBV9 and TRBJ1-3; possible D gene TRBD1, 5 bases. Germline CDR1 SGDLS, CDR2 YYNGEE. CDR3 length equals 14 residues. The V gene lost 0 bases and the J gene lost 4 bases, with 8 bases spanning the gap.

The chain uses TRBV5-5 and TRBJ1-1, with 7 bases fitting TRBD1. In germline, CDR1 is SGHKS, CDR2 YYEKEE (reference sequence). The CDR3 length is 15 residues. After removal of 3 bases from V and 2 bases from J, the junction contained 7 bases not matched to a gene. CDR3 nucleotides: TGTGCCAGCAGCTCCAACAGGGGTGGAAACACTGAAGCTTTCTTT. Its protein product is CASSSNRGGNTEAFF. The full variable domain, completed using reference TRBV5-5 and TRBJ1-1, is DAGVTQSPTHLIKTRGQQVTLRCSPISGHKSVSWYQQVLGQGPQFIFQYYEKEERGRGNFPDRFSARQFPNYSSELNVNALLLGDSALYLCASSSNRGGNTEAFFGQGTRLTVV.

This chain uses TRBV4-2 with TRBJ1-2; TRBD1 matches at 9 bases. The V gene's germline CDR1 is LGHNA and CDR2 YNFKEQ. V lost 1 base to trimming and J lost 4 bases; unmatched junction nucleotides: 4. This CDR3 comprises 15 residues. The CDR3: CASSQAGTGSYGYTF. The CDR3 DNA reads TGTGCCAGCAGCCAAGCTGGGACAGGGTCCTATGGCTACACCTTC.

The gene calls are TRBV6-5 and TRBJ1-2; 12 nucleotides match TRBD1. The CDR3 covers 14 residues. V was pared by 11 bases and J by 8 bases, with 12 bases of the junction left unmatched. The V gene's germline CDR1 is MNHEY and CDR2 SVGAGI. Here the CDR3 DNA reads TGTGCCGCACAACCGGGACAGGGGGCGCAAGGCTACACCTTC. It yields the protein CAAQPGQGAQGYTF.

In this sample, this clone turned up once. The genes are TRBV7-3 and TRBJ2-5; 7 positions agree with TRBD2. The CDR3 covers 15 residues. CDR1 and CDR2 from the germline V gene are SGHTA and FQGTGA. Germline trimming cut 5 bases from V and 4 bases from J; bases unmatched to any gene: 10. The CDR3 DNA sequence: TGTGCCAGCAGCGAGTCGACTAGCCGAGGAGAGACCCAGTACTTC. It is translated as CASSESTSRGETQYF.

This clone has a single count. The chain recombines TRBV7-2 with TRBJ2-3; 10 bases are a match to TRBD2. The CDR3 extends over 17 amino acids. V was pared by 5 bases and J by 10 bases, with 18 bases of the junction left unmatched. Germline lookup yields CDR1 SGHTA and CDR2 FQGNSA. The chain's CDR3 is CASSPRWQRGGVAAQYF. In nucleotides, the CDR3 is TGTGCCAGCAGCCCTCGGTGGCAGCGGGGGGGAGTCGCTGCGCAGTATTTT. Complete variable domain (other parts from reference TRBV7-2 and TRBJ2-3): GAGVSQSPSNKVTEKGKDVELRCDPISGHTALYWYRQSLGQGLEFLIYFQGNSAPDKSGLPSDRFSAERTGGSVSTLTIQRTQQEDSAVYLCASSPRWQRGGVAAQYFGPGTRLTVL.

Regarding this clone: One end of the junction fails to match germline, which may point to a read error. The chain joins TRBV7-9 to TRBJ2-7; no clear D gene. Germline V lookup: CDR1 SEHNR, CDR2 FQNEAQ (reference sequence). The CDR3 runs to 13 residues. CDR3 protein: CASSFSLPYGQYF. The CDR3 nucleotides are TGTGCCAGCAGCTTTTCCCTTCCCTACGGGCAGTACTTC.

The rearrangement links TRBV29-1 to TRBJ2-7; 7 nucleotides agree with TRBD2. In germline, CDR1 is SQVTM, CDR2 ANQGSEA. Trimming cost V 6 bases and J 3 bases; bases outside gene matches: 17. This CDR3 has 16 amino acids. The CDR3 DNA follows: TGCAGCGTGATGGGGGGGGAGAGAGGTCGGAACTACGAGCAGTACTTC. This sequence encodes CSVMGGERGRNYEQYF.

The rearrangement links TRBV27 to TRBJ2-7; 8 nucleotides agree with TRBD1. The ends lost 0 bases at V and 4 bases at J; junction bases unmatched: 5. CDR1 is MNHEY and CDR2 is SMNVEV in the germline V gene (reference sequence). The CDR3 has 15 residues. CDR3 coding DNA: TGTGCCAGCAGTTTATCGGCAGGGGGCTATTACGAGCAGTACTTC. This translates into CASSLSAGGYYEQYF.

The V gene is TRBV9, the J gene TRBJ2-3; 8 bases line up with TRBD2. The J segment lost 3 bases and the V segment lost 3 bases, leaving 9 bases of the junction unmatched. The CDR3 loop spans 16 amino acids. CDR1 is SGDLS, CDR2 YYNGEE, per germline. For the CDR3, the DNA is TGTGCCAGCAGCGCCAGTAGCGGGATTTGGACAGATACGCAGTATTTT. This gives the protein CASSASSGIWTDTQYF.